This T cell receptor (beta chain) comes out of a study of cytomegalovirus exposure and HLA in healthy donors (dated by TCRdb to 2015 to 2018). A note on the overall study: An earlier analysis of around 600 of the donors reported 250 to 300 Gb of sequence data and around 110 million unique TCR beta sequences from about 179 million T cells. Roughly 300 gigabases of sequencing data and tens of millions of unique TCR sequences were included in an early release covering about 700 HLA-typed donors. Of the 300 to 500 genotyped donors, less than 90% were placed in the genetic ancestry cluster associated with self-reported Caucasian donors. The study aimed to test whether signatures of past pathogen exposure could be identified by cataloging public T cell receptors. Using immunosequencing, the study profiled T cell repertoires from 666 subjects and related those repertoires to cytomegalovirus serostatus. Besides the first cohort of hundreds of subjects, a separate validation cohort made up of 120 different subjects was used. To predict cytomegalovirus infection status, the study combined high-throughput TCR immunosequencing, statistical association of individual TCRs with disease status, and machine learning. In a later analysis, previously published TCR beta repertoires from 670 or so donors were re-analyzed and high-resolution HLA genotyping was added so that TCR occurrence patterns could be studied. Rather than drawing on any new phenotypic data, the later analysis identified candidate immune exposures from TCR beta sequences and the way those sequences occurred across donors. An earlier analysis of 500 to 650 of the donors applied high-throughput TCR beta sequencing to assess whether each TCR beta V gene segment acted as functional or pseudogenic. Alongside the repertoire data, information on donor age, sex, ethnicity and CMV serostatus was compiled. A later genetic analysis used genome-wide SNP genotypes for about 55% of the 666 donors, treating that subset as a discovery cohort. Every repertoire in the discovery cohort had been generated on one and the same sequencing platform. HLA typing covered class I and class II loci at four-digit resolution. Typing coverage varied by locus: roughly 629-640 donors for A, B, C, DRB1 and DQB1; roughly 560 for DQA1; around 610 for DPA1; under 490 for DPB1. A handful of DR-DQ haplotypes were handled as single units for association and clustering because linkage in the cohort was strong. On average, around 200,000 unique TCR beta nucleotide sequences were sequenced per donor among a few hundred genotyped donors of the cohort, with roughly 18% of those sequences being non-productive. Broader findings and caveats from the paper: V-gene and J-gene trimming of TCR beta chains was associated with a missense DCLRE1C variant in a later genetic analysis, and the association was replicated in an independent cohort. In this cohort, only TCR beta chains were sequenced, and detectable features were limited by the absence of alpha or paired-chain data. Cytomegalovirus status was reported to be diagnosed by the classifier with high specificity and sensitivity in both the original and validation cohorts. In an earlier analysis of roughly 560 of the donors, most TCR beta V segments were observed in productive rearrangements about 87% or about 30% of the time, broadly matching IMGT annotations. According to a later analysis, parvovirus B19, influenza, CMV and Epstein-Barr virus appeared linked to several top co-occurrence clusters. In a later analysis, HLA-associated TCR beta chains were found to be more clonally expanded and to have lower generation probabilities than equally common non-associated chains. In a later analysis, the rate of TCR association differed among HLA loci, with DRB1 alleles having the most associated TCRs and HLA-C alleles having the fewest. Specific HLA alleles were associated with roughly 17,000 TCR beta sequences at a false discovery rate of 0.05 in a later analysis. Sequencing depth was assumed to be roughly uniform across donors in the presence/absence analyses, though that assumption may not hold. Assigning TCR associations to individual alleles was difficult when HLA alleles, especially DR and DQ, strongly co-occurred. A group of highly shared sequence variants was considered likely to be a technical artifact of the sequencing pipeline. Immune exposure information for the cohort was limited to CMV serostatus. Because HLA typing was missing for some donors at each locus, association tests included only the typed subset. Some IMGT-functional V segments, including TRBV6-2 and TRBV6-3, could not be told apart with the 87-base-pair reads, so those segments were excluded. In vitro tests confirmed that a few of the cytomegalovirus-associated TCR beta chains recognize cytomegalovirus antigens. Linkage disequilibrium might explain the correlated functional status among segregating V segments, but an unknown experimental factor could not be excluded. A further reported finding was that TCR beta sequences accurately predicted the HLA-A and HLA-B alleles for most subjects in the first cohort. According to a later analysis, most CMV-associated TCR beta chains appeared to be HLA-restricted, and the HLA associations seemed to be driven largely by CMV exposure. Most TCR sequences were seen in very few donors, while some public TCRs were found in many individuals. In a later genetic analysis, fewer N-insertions in productive TCRs were reported among donors in an Asian-associated ancestry cluster than the approximately 710-donor mean. In the study, some 180 TCR beta chains were listed as associated with cytomegalovirus. The authors suggested that the approach could potentially be extended to other disease states and immunological phenotypes. Approximately 18 rarely observed V segments, including chromosome 9 orphons, were excluded from the earlier analysis of just under 600 of the donors because counts were too low.

In total, more than 500 healthy bone marrow donors made up the cohort. Cohort members were all nominally healthy when sampled, although unrecorded immune exposures were likely present. The donor was CMV seronegative and belonged to the group of more than 300 seronegative cohort members. Each donor provided a peripheral blood sample, and peripheral blood mononuclear cells were used for TCR beta sequencing. Genomic DNA extraction from the blood cell samples was performed with the Qiagen DNeasy Blood Extraction Kit. Via the germline V gene, CDR1 is SGHVS and CDR2 FNYEAQ. Germline trimming: 5 bases from V, 5 bases from J; junction bases outside gene matches: 7. Taken from cysteine to phenylalanine, the CDR3 has 15 residues. CDR3 DNA only is kept here, 45 bases in frame from base 1. As concerns this clone: No antigen is known for it. No base qualities exist here, and no much larger clone lies one base off it.

The library was generated by the immunoSEQ multiplex PCR assay. For the multiplex PCR, a mixture combining 60 forward primers for TCR Vbeta segments and 13 reverse primers for TCR Jbeta segments was used. The CDR3 region of rearranged TCR beta genes was amplified from genomic DNA by a multiplex PCR assay. On the Illumina HiSeq System, the amplified TCR beta libraries were sequenced as 87-base-pair reads. The paper's data handling went like this. Across the 670 or so repertoires, a later analysis counted some 81 million unique TCR beta chains, 8.5 million to 12 million of which were shared by at least two donors. Raw reads were error-corrected and collapsed into unique sequences with a nearest-neighbor algorithm that merged closely related sequences to remove PCR and sequencing errors. To assign V, D and J gene segments, CDR3 sequences were aligned to IMGT reference sequences. Each retained sequence needed at least a six-nucleotide match to both a V gene segment and a J gene segment. Rearrangements were called productive when the CDR3 lacked stop codons and stayed in frame with V and J; all others were non-productive. CDR3 was defined by IMGT convention, running from the second conserved V-encoded cysteine to the conserved J-encoded phenylalanine. In an earlier analysis of roughly 610 of the donors, sequences lacking an unambiguous match to a single V gene segment were excluded. In an earlier analysis of approximately 560 of the donors, a V segment was called functional when productive rearrangements were above 56.7%, and segregating when the standard deviation between donors exceeded 5%. A statistical classification framework was built for diagnosing cytomegalovirus status from the catalog of TCR beta chain sequences. In a later analysis, V and J genes were assigned by comparing TCR nucleotide sequences against IMGT/GENE-DB human TR gene sequences. A later analysis assigned CDR3 sequences and most-parsimonious VDJ recombination scenarios with the TCRdist pipeline. A later analysis defined each TCR beta chain by its CDR3 amino acid sequence plus V-gene family, and excluded reads lacking a unique V-gene family. As a way to deal with suspected cross-contamination and a sequencing artifact, a later analysis dropped roughly 600 nucleotide sequences that were highly shared and had low generation probability. A later analysis calculated a clonal expansion index for each public chain from normalized within-repertoire ranks of inferred template counts. In a later analysis, generation probabilities were computed using a VDJ recombination model fitted to out-of-frame rearrangements, and the results were checked against IGoR. In a later analysis, hypergeometric tests were used to score TCR-TCR, TCR-HLA and TCR-CMV co-occurrence, with a repertoire-size bias correction applied to TCR pairs. In a later analysis, false discovery rates were estimated by permuting HLA or CMV assignments 20 times. In a later analysis, co-occurring TCRs were grouped using DBSCAN, and TCRdist sequence similarity was added for clustering within HLA-allele-positive subsets. For co-occurrence clustering, repertoires with fewer than 30,000 or more than 120,000 public chains were excluded, along with 5 or 6 repertoires with anomalous nucleotide sharing. TCRdb took over this immuneACCESS table, retaining in-frame rearrangements with V and J assigned. Such tables are incomplete; in checked studies, under half of the missing clones stem from an unresolved V gene, and the remainder is unexplained. For V, J and clone size, that table is used; D and trimming come from the DNA. This sample comprises approximately 240,000 clones, around 80% of them detected only once. The ten largest clones capture more than 0.5% of the sample.

This TCR derives from a woman between 40 and 50 years old in good health and CMV-seronegative. Sequencing was done on a sample of PBMCs. In this chain, TRBV7-6 is recombined with TRBJ1-4; the junction holds 8 bases that match TRBD1. For the CDR3, the sequence is CASSLTGGLNEKLFF. The nucleotides are TGTGCCAGCAGCCTAACAGGGGGACTAAATGAAAAACTGTTTTTT. Full variable domain (CDR3 extended with the reference TRBV7-6 and TRBJ1-4 proteins): GAGVSQSPRYKVTKRGQDVALRCDPISGHVSLYWYRQALGQGPEFLTYFNYEAQQDKSGLPNDRFSAERPEGSISTLTIQRTEQRDSAMYRCASSLTGGLNEKLFFGSGTQLSVL.